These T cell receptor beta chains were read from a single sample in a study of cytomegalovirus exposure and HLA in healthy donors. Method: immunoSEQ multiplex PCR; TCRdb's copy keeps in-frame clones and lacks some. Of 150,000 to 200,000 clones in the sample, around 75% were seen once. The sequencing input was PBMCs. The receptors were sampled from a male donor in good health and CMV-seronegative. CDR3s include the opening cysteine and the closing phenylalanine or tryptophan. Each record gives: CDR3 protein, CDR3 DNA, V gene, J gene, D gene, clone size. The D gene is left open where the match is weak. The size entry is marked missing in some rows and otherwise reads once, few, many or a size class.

CASSQEREGRNEQFF	TGCGCCAGCAGCCAAGAGCGGGAGGGCCGCAATGAGCAGTTCTTC	TRBV4-1	TRBJ2-1	TRBD2	NA
CASSLNPQGTFYEQYF	TGTGCCAGCAGCCTCAACCCACAGGGGACCTTCTACGAGCAGTACTTC	TRBV5-4	TRBJ2-7	TRBD1	NA
CASTDRGVNTEAFF	TGTGCCAGCACCGACAGGGGGGTGAACACTGAAGCTTTCTTT	TRBV18	TRBJ1-1	TRBD1	NA
CASSPLPQRGSYEQYF	TGTGCCAGCAGTCCCCTCCCCCAGCGGGGGTCCTACGAGCAGTACTTC	TRBV27	TRBJ2-7	TRBD2	NA
CASSYSEGKAFF	TGTGCCAGCAGTTACTCAGAGGGAAAAGCTTTCTTT	TRBV6-6	TRBJ1-1	NA	NA
CASSLGGRANTGELFF	TGTGCCAGCAGCTTAGGGGGCAGGGCTAACACCGGGGAGCTGTTTTTT	TRBV7-2	TRBJ2-2	NA	NA
CASSLLGINNSPLHF	TGTGCCAGCAGCTTACTAGGAATTAATAATTCACCCCTCCACTTT	TRBV7-2	TRBJ1-6	NA	NA
CASSFQDSRGRGAQYF	TGTGCCAGCAGTTTTCAAGATTCACGGGGGCGGGGGGCCCAGTACTTC	TRBV28	TRBJ2-5	TRBD2	NA
CASSQEHGLAVETQYF	TGTGCCAGCAGCCAGGAACATGGACTAGCTGTGGAGACCCAGTACTTC	TRBV4-2	TRBJ2-5	TRBD2	once
CASRNGAAYQETQYF	TGTGCCAGCAGGAATGGAGCAGCTTACCAAGAGACCCAGTACTTC	TRBV28	TRBJ2-5	NA	NA
CAWSPVGQGSYEQYF	TGTGCCTGGAGTCCCGTTGGACAGGGGAGCTACGAGCAGTACTTC	TRBV30	TRBJ2-7	TRBD1	NA
CASSESGQGGEKLFF	TGTGCCAGCAGCGAATCGGGACAGGGCGGCGAAAAACTGTTTTTT	TRBV2	TRBJ1-4	TRBD1	NA
CASSLAGGGEETQYF	TGCGCCAGCAGCTTGGCGGGAGGGGGGGAAGAGACCCAGTACTTC	TRBV5-1	TRBJ2-5	TRBD2	NA
CASSLGPQGTYEQYF	TGTGCCAGCAGCTTAGGGCCCCAGGGAACCTACGAGCAGTACTTC	TRBV11-2	TRBJ2-7	NA	NA
CASSFPPKTDF	TGTGCCAGCAGTTTTCCCCCTAAGACAGATTTC	TRBV28	TRBJ2-7	NA	NA
CAWNQRERYEQYF	TGTGCCTGGAATCAGCGGGAACGCTACGAGCAGTACTTC	TRBV30	TRBJ2-7	TRBD2	NA
CASSPGTGSPYGYTF	TGTGCCAGCAGTCCCGGGACAGGGAGTCCCTATGGCTACACCTTC	TRBV6-5	TRBJ1-2	TRBD1	NA
CSSSPRGALEQYF	TGTTCCAGCAGCCCCCGCGGAGCTCTCGAGCAGTACTTC	TRBV7-9	TRBJ2-7	NA	NA
CASSPKIQGAGDTEAFF	TGTGCCAGCTCACCGAAAATACAGGGGGCCGGGGACACTGAAGCTTTCTTT	TRBV18	TRBJ1-1	TRBD1	NA
CASSPIWTDSNYGYTF	TGTGCCAGCAGCCCAATCTGGACAGATTCTAACTATGGCTACACCTTC	TRBV7-9	TRBJ1-2	NA	NA
CSARAYREQYF	TGCAGTGCTAGAGCCTACAGGGAGCAGTACTTC	TRBV20-1	TRBJ2-7	NA	NA
CASSWQGSQPQHF	TGTGCCAGCAGTTGGCAGGGGTCTCAGCCCCAGCATTTT	TRBV27	TRBJ1-5	NA	NA
CASSYPGTEYNEQFF	TGTGCCAGCAGTTACCCCGGGACAGAATACAATGAGCAGTTCTTC	TRBV6-6	TRBJ2-1	TRBD1	NA
CSVEGGVTDTQYF	TGCAGCGTTGAAGGGGGGGTGACAGATACGCAGTATTTT	TRBV29-1	TRBJ2-3	NA	NA
CASSLVDTGLTQYF	TGTGCCAGCAGCTTGGTTGATACAGGTCTAACGCAGTATTTT	TRBV5-5	TRBJ2-3	NA	few
CSVLKGDSSGNTIYF	TGCAGCGTTTTAAAAGGGGACAGCTCTGGAAACACCATATATTTT	TRBV29-1	TRBJ1-3	TRBD1	few
CASSLGPLGTGGNYGYTF	TGTGCCAGCAGCTTGGGTCCTTTAGGGACAGGGGGCAACTATGGCTACACCTTC	TRBV5-6	TRBJ1-2	TRBD1	NA
CASTSGTDIYEQYF	TGTGCCAGCACGTCCGGGACAGATATCTACGAGCAGTACTTC	TRBV6-1	TRBJ2-7	TRBD1	once
CAWRGAGFLSNQPQHF	TGTGCCTGGAGGGGGGCAGGATTCCTTAGCAATCAGCCCCAGCATTTT	TRBV30	TRBJ1-5	NA	NA
CASSLGAGEGEQYF	TGTGCCAGCAGCTTAGGGGCAGGGGAAGGTGAGCAGTACTTC	TRBV7-2	TRBJ2-7	NA	NA
CASSPGGATKNTEAFF	TGTGCCAGCAGCCCCGGGGGGGCAACTAAGAACACTGAAGCTTTCTTT	TRBV9	TRBJ1-1	NA	few
CASSQDQTSGSSYNEQFF	TGCGCCAGCAGCCAAGACCAGACTAGCGGGAGCTCCTACAATGAGCAGTTCTTC	TRBV4-1	TRBJ2-1	TRBD2	NA
CASSVADTGELFF	TGTGCCAGCAGTGTCGCGGACACCGGGGAGCTGTTTTTT	TRBV6-4	TRBJ2-2	NA	NA
CASSLEPGYGYTF	TGTGCCAGCAGTTTAGAACCCGGGTATGGCTACACCTTC	TRBV28	TRBJ1-2	NA	NA
CASSSYSGIVPDTQYF	TGTGCCAGCAGCTCCTATAGCGGGATAGTCCCAGATACGCAGTATTTT	TRBV11-3	TRBJ2-3	TRBD2	NA
CASSQVQGVLYEQFF	TGCGCCAGCAGCCAAGTTCAGGGGGTCTTATATGAGCAGTTCTTC	TRBV4-1	TRBJ2-1	TRBD1	few
CASSFLSRTGYTF	TGTGCCAGCAGCTTTTTAAGCCGTACTGGCTACACCTTC	TRBV5-6	TRBJ1-2	NA	NA
CASSARDSSYEQYF	TGTGCCAGCAGCGCCCGGGACTCATCCTACGAGCAGTACTTC	TRBV9	TRBJ2-7	NA	NA
CASSFPLTSGGALSHETQYF	TGTGCCAGCAGTTTTCCACTTACTAGCGGGGGCGCGCTCTCTCATGAGACCCAGTACTTC	TRBV28	TRBJ2-5	TRBD2	NA
CASRAINTDTQYF	TGTGCCAGCAGAGCTATAAACACAGATACGCAGTATTTT	TRBV9	TRBJ2-3	NA	NA
CASSFRQGGLYEQYF	TGTGCCAGCAGCTTTAGGCAAGGGGGCCTTTACGAGCAGTACTTC	TRBV13	TRBJ2-7	TRBD1	NA
CASSDWVGNQFF	TGCGCCAGCAGTGACTGGGTGGGCAATCAGTTCTTC	TRBV10-2	TRBJ2-1	NA	few
CASSDDTGELFF	TGTGCCAGCAGTGACGACACCGGGGAGCTGTTTTTT	TRBV2	TRBJ2-2	NA	NA
CASGFLSSGSTDTQYF	TGTGCTAGTGGTTTTCTCTCTAGCGGGAGCACAGATACGCAGTATTTT	TRBV12-5	TRBJ2-3	TRBD2	NA